Listed here are 6 T cell receptor beta chains from one sample, sequenced in a study of cytomegalovirus exposure and HLA in healthy donors (dated by TCRdb to the late 2010s). Receptor amplification or capture employed the immunoSEQ multiplex PCR assay. What TCRdb holds here is the immuneACCESS table cut down to in-frame rearrangements. Part of the clones is not present; checked against another copy, under half of the missing clones reflect an unresolved V gene, and the others are unexplained. The sample table records some 150,000 clones; approximately 90% of these occur just once. The ten largest clones represent roughly 6.5% of the sample. The sequenced material came from PBMCs. The source is a woman younger than 45 in good health and CMV-seropositive.

V gene TRBV5-6 combines with J gene TRBJ2-7; weak D call: TRBD2 (7 bases). Trimming shortened V by 4 bases and J by 2 bases, and 19 bases separated the two germline ends. Germline-derived CDR1 and CDR2 are SGHDT and YYEEEE. The CDR3 is made up of 16 amino acids. The CDR3: CASSRRVGGGTYEQYF. CDR3 in DNA: TGTGCCAGCAGCAGGCGGGTGGGAGGGGGAACCTACGAGCAGTACTTC.

This sequence joins TRBV11-2 and TRBJ1-1; weak D call: TRBD1 (6 bases). CDR1 and CDR2 (germline): SGHAT, FQNNGV. Deletions cut 3 bases from V and 12 bases from J, with 17 bases between. The length of the CDR3 is 13 residues. The CDR3 loop is CASSFPGQRGTFF. The CDR3 nucleotides read TGTGCCAGCAGCTTCCCCGGACAGAGGGGGACTTTCTTT. The variable domain in full, with the rest retrieved from reference TRBV11-2 and TRBJ1-1, is EAGVAQSPRYKIIEKRQSVAFWCNPISGHATLYWYQQILGQGPKLLIQFQNNGVVDDSQLPKDRFSAERLKGVDSTLKIQPAKLEDSAVYLCASSFPGQRGTFFGQGTRLTVV.

The V and J genes are TRBV7-8 and TRBJ2-1, with D uncertain. This CDR3 has 15 residues. V shed 3 bases and J shed 0 bases, with 9 bases lying between them. CDR1 is SGHVS, CDR2 FQNEAQ, per germline. In DNA, the CDR3 is TGTGCCAGCAGCTTCTCGGGTGGCTCCTACAATGAGCAGTTCTTC. This translates into CASSFSGGSYNEQFF.

This chain connects TRBV5-4 to TRBJ2-7; D is possibly TRBD2 (5 bases). CDR1 is SGHNT, CDR2 YYREEE, per germline (reference sequence). The V end lost 3 bases, the J end lost 6 bases, and 16 bases lay between the germline ends. The CDR3 is 14 residues long. CDR3 region: CASSSSPRGGEQYF. DNA for the CDR3: TGTGCCAGCAGCTCCTCCCCCCGAGGAGGCGAGCAGTACTTC.

This clone has only one observation. The chain is built from TRBV28 and TRBJ2-7; 10 positions match TRBD1. CDR3 length equals 18 residues. The germline V gene encodes CDR1 MDHEN and CDR2 SYDVKM. Trimming cost V 8 bases and J 5 bases; bases outside gene matches: 21. CDR3 region: CASCWCGDRGLYYDEQYF. As DNA, the CDR3 is TGTGCCAGCTGTTGGTGCGGGGACAGGGGATTGTACTACGACGAGCAGTACTTC.

This clone occurred once. V usage is TRBV10-2 and J usage is TRBJ2-1, with 7 bases that match TRBD2. Germline values: CDR1 WSHSY, CDR2 SAAADI. This CDR3 is built from 14 residues. The junction had 4 bases not matched to a gene; V was cut back by 6 bases and J by 2 bases. For the CDR3, the DNA is TGCGCCAGCAGACTAGCGCCCGCCTACAATGAGCAGTTCTTC. This translates into CASRLAPAYNEQFF.